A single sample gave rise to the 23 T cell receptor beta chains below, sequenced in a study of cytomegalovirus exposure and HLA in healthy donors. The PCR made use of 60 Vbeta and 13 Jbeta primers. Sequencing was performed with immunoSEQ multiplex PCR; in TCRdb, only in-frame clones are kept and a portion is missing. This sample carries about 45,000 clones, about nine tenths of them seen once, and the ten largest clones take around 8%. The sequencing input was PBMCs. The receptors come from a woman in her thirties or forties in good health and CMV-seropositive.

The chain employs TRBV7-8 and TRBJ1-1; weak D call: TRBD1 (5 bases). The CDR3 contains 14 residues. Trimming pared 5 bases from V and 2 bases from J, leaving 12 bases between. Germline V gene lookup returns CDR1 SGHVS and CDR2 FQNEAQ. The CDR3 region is CASSPLDSNTEAFF. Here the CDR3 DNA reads TGTGCCAGCAGCCCATTAGACAGTAACACTGAAGCTTTCTTT. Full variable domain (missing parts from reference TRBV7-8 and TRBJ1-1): GAGVSQSPRYKVAKRGQDVALRCDPISGHVSLFWYQQALGQGPEFLTYFQNEAQLDKSGLPSDRFFAERPEGSVSTLKIQRTQQEDSAVYLCASSPLDSNTEAFFGQGTRLTVV.

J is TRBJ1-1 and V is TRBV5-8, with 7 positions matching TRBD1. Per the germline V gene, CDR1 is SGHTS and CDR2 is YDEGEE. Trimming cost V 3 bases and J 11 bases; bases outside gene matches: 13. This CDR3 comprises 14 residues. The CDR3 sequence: CASSSAGGPSGAFF. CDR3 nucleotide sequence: TGTGCCAGCAGCTCAGCAGGGGGGCCCTCAGGTGCTTTCTTT.

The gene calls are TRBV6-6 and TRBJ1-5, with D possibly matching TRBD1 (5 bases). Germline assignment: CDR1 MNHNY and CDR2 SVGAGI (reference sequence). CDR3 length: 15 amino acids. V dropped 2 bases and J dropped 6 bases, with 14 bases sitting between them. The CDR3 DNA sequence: TGTGCCAGCAGTTACGGGCAGGGTCATGGTCAGCCCCAGCATTTT. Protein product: CASSYGQGHGQPQHF.

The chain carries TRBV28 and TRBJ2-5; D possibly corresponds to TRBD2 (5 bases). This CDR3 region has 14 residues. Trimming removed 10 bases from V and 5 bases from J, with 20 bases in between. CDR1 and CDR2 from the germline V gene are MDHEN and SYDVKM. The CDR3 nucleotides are TGTGCCACCCGCCTACCGGGATCCGAGGAGACCCAGTACTTC. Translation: CATRLPGSEETQYF.

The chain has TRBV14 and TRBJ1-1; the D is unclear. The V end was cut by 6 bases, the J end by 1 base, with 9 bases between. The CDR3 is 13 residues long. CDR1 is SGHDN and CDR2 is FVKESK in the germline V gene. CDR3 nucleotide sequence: TGTGCCAGCAGGTTCGATAGGAACACTGAAGCTTTCTTT. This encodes CASRFDRNTEAFF. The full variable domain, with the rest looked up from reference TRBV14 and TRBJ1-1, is EAGVTQFPSHSVIEKGQTVTLRCDPISGHDNLYWYRRVMGKEIKFLLHFVKESKQDESGMPNNRFLAERTGGTYSTLKVQPAELEDSGVYFCASRFDRNTEAFFGQGTRLTVV.

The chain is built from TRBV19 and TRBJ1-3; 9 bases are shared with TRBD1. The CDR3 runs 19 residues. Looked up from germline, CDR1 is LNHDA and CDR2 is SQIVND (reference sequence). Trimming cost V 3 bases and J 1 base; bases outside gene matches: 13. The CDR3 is CASSISGQGSLGSGNTIYF. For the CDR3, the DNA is TGTGCCAGTAGTATTTCTGGACAGGGGTCCCTAGGGTCTGGAAACACCATATATTTT.

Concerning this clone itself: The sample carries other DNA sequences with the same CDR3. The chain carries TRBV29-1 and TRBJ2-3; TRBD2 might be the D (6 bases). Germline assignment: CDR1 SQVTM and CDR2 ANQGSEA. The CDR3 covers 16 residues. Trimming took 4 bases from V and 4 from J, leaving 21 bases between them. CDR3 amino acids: CSVVGRAANLADTQYF. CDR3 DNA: TGCAGCGTTGTCGGGAGAGCCGCTAATTTGGCAGATACGCAGTATTTT.

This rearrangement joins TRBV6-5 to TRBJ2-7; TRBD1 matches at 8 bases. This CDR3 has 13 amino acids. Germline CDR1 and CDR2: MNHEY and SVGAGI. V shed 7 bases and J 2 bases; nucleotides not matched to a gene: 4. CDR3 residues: CASTRTGTYEQYF. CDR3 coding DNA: TGTGCCAGCACACGGACAGGGACCTACGAGCAGTACTTC.

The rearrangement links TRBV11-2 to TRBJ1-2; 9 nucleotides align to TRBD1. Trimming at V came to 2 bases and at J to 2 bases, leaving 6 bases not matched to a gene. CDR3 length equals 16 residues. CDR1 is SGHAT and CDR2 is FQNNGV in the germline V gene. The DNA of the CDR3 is TGTGCCAGCAGCTTAAGGACAGGGGATGGGAACTATGGCTACACCTTC. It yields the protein CASSLRTGDGNYGYTF.

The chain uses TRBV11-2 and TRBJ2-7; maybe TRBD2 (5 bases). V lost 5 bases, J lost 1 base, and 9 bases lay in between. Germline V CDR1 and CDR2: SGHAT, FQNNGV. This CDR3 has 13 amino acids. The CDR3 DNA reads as TGTGCCAGCAGCCCGGGGATTTCCTACGAGCAGTACTTC. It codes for CASSPGISYEQYF.

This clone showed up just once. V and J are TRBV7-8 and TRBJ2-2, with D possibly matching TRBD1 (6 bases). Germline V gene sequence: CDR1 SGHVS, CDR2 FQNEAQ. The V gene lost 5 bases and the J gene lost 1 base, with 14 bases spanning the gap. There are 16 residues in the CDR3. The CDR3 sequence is CASSPGVGRNTGELFF. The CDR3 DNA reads TGTGCCAGCAGCCCAGGGGTGGGGAGGAACACCGGGGAGCTGTTTTTT.

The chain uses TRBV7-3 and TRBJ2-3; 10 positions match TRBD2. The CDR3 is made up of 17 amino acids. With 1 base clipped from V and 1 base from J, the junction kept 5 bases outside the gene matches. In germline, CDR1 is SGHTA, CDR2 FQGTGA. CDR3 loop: CASSLNPLAGGTDTQYF. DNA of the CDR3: TGTGCCAGCAGCTTAAACCCCCTAGCGGGGGGCACAGATACGCAGTATTTT.

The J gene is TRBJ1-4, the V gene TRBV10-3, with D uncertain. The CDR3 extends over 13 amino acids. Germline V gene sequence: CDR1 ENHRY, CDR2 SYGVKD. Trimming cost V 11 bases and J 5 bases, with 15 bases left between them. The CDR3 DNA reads TGTGCCTCCAGCTACGGAGGAAATGAAAAACTGTTTTTT. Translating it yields CASSYGGNEKLFF.

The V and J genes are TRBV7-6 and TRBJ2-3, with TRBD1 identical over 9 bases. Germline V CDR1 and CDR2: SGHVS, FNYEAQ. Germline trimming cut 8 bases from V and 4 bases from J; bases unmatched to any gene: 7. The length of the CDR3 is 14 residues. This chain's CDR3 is CASGSTGGADTQYF. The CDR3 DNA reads TGTGCCAGCGGTAGTACAGGGGGCGCAGATACGCAGTATTTT.

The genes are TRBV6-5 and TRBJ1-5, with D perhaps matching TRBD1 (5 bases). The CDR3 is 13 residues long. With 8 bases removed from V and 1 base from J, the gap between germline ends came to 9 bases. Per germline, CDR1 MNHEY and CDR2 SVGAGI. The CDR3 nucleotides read TGTGCCAGCCGCAGGGTAAGCAATCAGCCCCAGCATTTT. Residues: CASRRVSNQPQHF.

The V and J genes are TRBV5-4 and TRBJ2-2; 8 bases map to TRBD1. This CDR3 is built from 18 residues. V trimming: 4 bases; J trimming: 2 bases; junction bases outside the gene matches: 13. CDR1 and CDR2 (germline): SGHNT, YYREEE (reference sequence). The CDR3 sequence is CASSPTGAGSLNTGELFF. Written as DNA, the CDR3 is TGTGCCAGCAGCCCGACAGGGGCGGGATCTTTAAACACCGGGGAGCTGTTTTTT.

Here the CDR3 reads CASSFDGGGYTF. The CDR3 DNA reads TGCGCCAGCAGCTTTGATGGGGGGGGCTACACCTTC. This chain joins TRBV5-1 and TRBJ1-2; possible D gene TRBD1, 5 bases. Per the germline V gene, CDR1 is SGHRS and CDR2 is YFSETQ. The germline V and J ends were trimmed by 2 bases and 8 bases, with 10 bases remaining between them. The CDR3 contains 12 residues.

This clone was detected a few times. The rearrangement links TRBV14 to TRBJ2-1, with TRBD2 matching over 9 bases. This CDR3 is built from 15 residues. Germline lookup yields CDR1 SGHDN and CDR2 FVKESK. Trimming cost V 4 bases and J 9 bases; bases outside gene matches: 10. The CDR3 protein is CASSLPGTSSTEQFF. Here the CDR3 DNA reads TGTGCCAGCAGCCTTCCCGGGACTAGCTCCACTGAGCAGTTCTTC.

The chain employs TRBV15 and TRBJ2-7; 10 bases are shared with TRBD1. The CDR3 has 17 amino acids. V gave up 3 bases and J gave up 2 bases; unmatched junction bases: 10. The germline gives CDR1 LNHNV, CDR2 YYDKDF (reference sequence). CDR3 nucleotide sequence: TGTGCCACCAGCAGGGATAGTGGACAGGGGGATCCCTACGAGCAGTACTTC. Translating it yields CATSRDSGQGDPYEQYF.

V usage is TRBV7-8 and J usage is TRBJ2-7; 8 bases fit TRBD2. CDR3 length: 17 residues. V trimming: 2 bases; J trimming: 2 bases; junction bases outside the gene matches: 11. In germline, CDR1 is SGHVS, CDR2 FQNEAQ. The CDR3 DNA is TGTGCCAGCAGCTTAAGTGGAATAGCGGGGCAAACCTACGAGCAGTACTTC. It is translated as CASSLSGIAGQTYEQYF. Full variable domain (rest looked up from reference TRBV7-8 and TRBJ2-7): GAGVSQSPRYKVAKRGQDVALRCDPISGHVSLFWYQQALGQGPEFLTYFQNEAQLDKSGLPSDRFFAERPEGSVSTLKIQRTQQEDSAVYLCASSLSGIAGQTYEQYFGPGTRLTVT.

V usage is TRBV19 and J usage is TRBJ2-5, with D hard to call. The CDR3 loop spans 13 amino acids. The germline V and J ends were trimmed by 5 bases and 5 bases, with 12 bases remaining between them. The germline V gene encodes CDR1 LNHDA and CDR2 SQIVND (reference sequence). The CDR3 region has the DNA TGTGCCAGTAGTTCTAGTCGCCAGGAGACCCAGTACTTC. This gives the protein CASSSSRQETQYF.

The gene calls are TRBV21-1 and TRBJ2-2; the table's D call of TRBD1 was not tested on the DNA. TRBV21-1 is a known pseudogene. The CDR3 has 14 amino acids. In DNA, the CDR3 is TGTGCCAGCAGCAAAACACCGAACACCGGGGAGCTGTTTTTT. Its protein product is CASSKTPNTGELFF.

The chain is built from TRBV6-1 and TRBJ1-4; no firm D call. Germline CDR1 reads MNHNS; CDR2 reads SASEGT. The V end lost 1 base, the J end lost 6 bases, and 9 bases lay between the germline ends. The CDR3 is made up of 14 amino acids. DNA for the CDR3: TGTGCCAGCAGTGAAGGGGGAGGTGATGAAAAACTGTTTTTT. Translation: CASSEGGGDEKLFF.